The 14 T cell receptor beta chains below all came from one sample that was sequenced in a study of CXCR3-negative and CXCR3-positive naive CD8 T cells (dated by TCRdb to between 2017 and 2020). The instrument was a NextSeq 550. The Human TCR Profiling Kit (MiLaboratory) was used to prepare UMI-labeled 5' RACE TRB cDNA libraries. The reads underwent TCRdb reprocessing, giving one record for each CDR3 protein sequence and no DNA. The table for this sample records about 40,000 distinct CDR3 sequences. The top ten hold 7.7% of the sample. The material sequenced was memory CD8+ T cells from blood. The sample's cell subset or site label is to be understood as: conventional CD8+ memory T cells (TMEM), sorted as controls. The receptors here all came from a human donor in good health. Some clones in this sample may be carry-over from other donors' samples.

The J gene is TRBJ2-1, the V gene TRBV19; TCRdb reports TRBD1, a call that lacks DNA to check it against. In germline, CDR1 is LNHDA, CDR2 SQIVND (reference sequence). The length of the CDR3 is 13 residues. The CDR3 is CASSKQGVDEQFF.

The CDR3 spells CASSEYIPGRQETQYF. This rearrangement joins TRBV25-1 to TRBJ2-5. Germline-derived CDR1 and CDR2 are MGHDK and SYGVNS. The CDR3 spans 16 residues.

The chain links TRBV29-1 to TRBJ1-1; TCRdb selects TRBD1, and the lack of DNA leaves this call unchecked. This CDR3 contains 14 residues. CDR1 and CDR2 (germline): SQVTM, ANQGSEA. CDR3 residues: CSVPNPTGGTEAFF. Variable domain in full (rest from reference TRBV29-1 and TRBJ1-1): SAVISQKPSRDICQRGTSLTIQCQVDSQVTMMFWYRQQPGQSLTLIATANQGSEATYESGFVIDKFPISRPNLTFSTLTVSNMSPEDSSIYLCSVPNPTGGTEAFFGQGTRLTVV.

In terms of frequency, this clonotype is medium-sized. This chain connects TRBV4-3 to TRBJ1-1. CDR3 length: 13 residues. In germline, CDR1 is LGHNA, CDR2 YSLEER. The CDR3 region is CASSLTSNTEAFF.

The rearrangement links TRBV23-1 to TRBJ2-3; as DNA is missing, the TRBD1 call by TCRdb cannot be tested. TRBV23-1 is identified as an open reading frame with a role that is uncertain. This CDR3 is built from 17 residues. The CDR3 here is CASSQPPPWLRTDTQYF.

The chain is built from TRBV12-3 or TRBV12-4 and TRBJ2-7; the TCRdb call, TRBD2, lacks DNA for checking. The CDR3 is made up of 16 amino acids. The CDR3 sequence: CASSLGALAGDYEQYF.

The chain links TRBV20-1 to TRBJ1-1; TCRdb's D call, TRBD1, is unchecked because there is no DNA. Germline CDR1 and CDR2: DFQATT and SNEGSKA (reference sequence). This CDR3 comprises 16 residues. The CDR3 protein is CSARHRAEPLSTEAFF.

The chain combines TRBV27 with TRBJ2-7. Germline-derived CDR1 and CDR2 are MNHEY and SMNVEV (reference sequence). The CDR3 extends over 13 amino acids. CDR3 amino acids: CASSLGRTYEQYF.

The gene calls are TRBV29-1 and TRBJ2-3; TCRdb names TRBD2, which stays unverified in the absence of DNA. Germline values: CDR1 SQVTM, CDR2 ANQGSEA. The CDR3 runs 14 residues. Here the CDR3 reads CSVAKTSIADTQYF.

The chain has TRBV20-1 and TRBJ1-1; TCRdb returns TRBD1, unconfirmable since there is no DNA. This CDR3 is 12 amino acids long. CDR1 and CDR2 (germline): DFQATT, SNEGSKA (reference sequence). The CDR3 region is CSASDRGTEAFF.

This sequence joins TRBV7-2 and TRBJ1-6; with no DNA, the TCRdb D assignment of TRBD1 cannot be verified. The CDR3 is 17 residues long. Germline-derived CDR1 and CDR2 are SGHTA and FQGNSA. CDR3 protein: CASSSTGPWNSNSPLHF.

The chain joins TRBV7-6 to TRBJ2-2; TCRdb outputs TRBD1, but without DNA this stays unchecked. Per the germline V gene, CDR1 is SGHVS and CDR2 is FNYEAQ. The CDR3 has 15 amino acids. CDR3 loop: CASSLFTGNTGELFF.

The gene calls are TRBV20-1 and TRBJ2-7. The CDR3 loop spans 14 amino acids. Germline V gives CDR1 DFQATT, CDR2 SNEGSKA (reference sequence). CDR3 protein: CSAREYRTGYEQYF.

V usage is TRBV29-1 and J usage is TRBJ2-1; TCRdb's assignment of TRBD2 cannot be checked, as there is no DNA. The CDR3 is 13 amino acids. Germline values: CDR1 SQVTM, CDR2 ANQGSEA. This CDR3 reads CSAASLAGDEQFF.